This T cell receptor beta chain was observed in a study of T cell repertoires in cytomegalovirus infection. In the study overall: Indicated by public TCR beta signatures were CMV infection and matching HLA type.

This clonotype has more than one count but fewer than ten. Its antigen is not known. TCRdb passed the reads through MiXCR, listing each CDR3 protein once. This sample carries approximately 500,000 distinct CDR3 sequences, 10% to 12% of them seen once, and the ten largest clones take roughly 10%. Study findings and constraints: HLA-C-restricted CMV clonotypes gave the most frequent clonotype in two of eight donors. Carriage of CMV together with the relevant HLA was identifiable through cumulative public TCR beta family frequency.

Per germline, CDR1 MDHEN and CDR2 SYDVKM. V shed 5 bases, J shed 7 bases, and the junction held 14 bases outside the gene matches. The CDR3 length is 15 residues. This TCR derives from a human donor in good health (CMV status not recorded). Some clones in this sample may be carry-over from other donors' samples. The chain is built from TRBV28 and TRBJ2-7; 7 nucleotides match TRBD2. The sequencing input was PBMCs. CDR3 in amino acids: CASSLGGNPTGEQYF. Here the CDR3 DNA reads TGTGCCAGCAGTCTCGGGGGGAATCCAACGGGGGAGCAGTACTTC.